A selection of T cell receptor delta chains follows, all from one sample in a study of gamma-delta chains in newborns, infants, children. With CATT, TCRdb re-called clones from the reads. The sample has some 4,100 delta-chain clones, roughly 0.57% seen once; the top ten hold approximately 19%. Sequencing input: blood. The receptors here all came from a child who was a newborn, infant or young child, either healthy, febrile or measles-vaccinated (not recorded which). The conserved cysteine and the conserved F or W are not part of the CDR3 here.

>TRDJ3|TRDV2
ACDTWGIRRSSWDTRQMF
>TRDJ3|TRDV2
ACDFILGSSWDTRQMF
>TRDJ3|TRDV2
ACDSPRGIFSSWDTRQMF
>TRDJ3|TRDV2
ACGSIWGIGNSWDTRQMF
>TRDJ3|TRDV2
ACDTVLGNTRSWDTRQMF
>TRDJ3|TRDV2
ACDTGDLSSWDTRQMF
>TRDJ3|TRDV2
ACDYWGIRDWGTRQMF
>TRDJ3|TRDV2
ACDAGGWSSWDTRQMF
>TRDJ3|TRDV2
ACDTGGSVPSSWGTRQMF
>TRDJ3|TRDV2
ACDSRGYPWDTRQMF
>TRDJ2|TRDV2
ACDPRYWGSALTAQLF
>TRDJ1|TRDV2
ACDTVLGDTHYTDKLI
>TRDJ1|TRDV2
ACDTGGYTDKLI
>TRDJ2|TRDV2
ACDILGETLTAQLF
>TRDJ3|TRDV2
ACDTGGYGSRDTRQMF
>TRDJ3|TRDV3
AFPHSYWGIAPWDTRQMF
>TRDJ3|TRDV1
ALGELLGDRSRDTRQTF
>TRDJ3|TRDV2
ACDIPLGDTHSWDTRQMF
>TRDJ3|TRDV3
AFADWGPSSWDTRQMF
>TRDJ3|TRDV2
ACGTVHWGAWDTRQTF
>TRDJ2|TRAV29/DV5
AASVLVGDSTAQHF
>TRDJ3|TRDV3
AFSGTGGYLAWDTRQMF
>TRDJ1|TRAV29/DV5
AASAGEIPSLGDTLYTDKLI
>TRDJ2|TRDV2
ACDTVGDHALTAQLF
>TRDJ2|TRDV2
ACDTNWGIRALTAQLF
>TRDJ3|TRDV3
AFGGKSSWDTRQMF
>TRDJ3|TRDV2
ACDTGYSNSWDTRQMF
>TRDJ1|TRDV2
ACDRGYTDKLI
>TRDJ3|TRDV2
ACDKKSRRITPWDTRQVF
>TRDJ2|TRDV3
AFGGSRRPLTAQLF
>TRDJ1|TRDV2
ACDTWGITDKPI